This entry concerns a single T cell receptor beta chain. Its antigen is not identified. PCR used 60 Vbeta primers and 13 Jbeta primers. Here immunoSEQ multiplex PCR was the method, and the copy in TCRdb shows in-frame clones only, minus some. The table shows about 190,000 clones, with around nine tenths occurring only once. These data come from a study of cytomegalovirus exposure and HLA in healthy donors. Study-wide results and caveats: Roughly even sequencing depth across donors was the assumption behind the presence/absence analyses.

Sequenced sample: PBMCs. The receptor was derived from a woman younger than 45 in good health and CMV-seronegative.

CDR3 protein: CSVAGLAGGRGNNEQFF. CDR3 DNA sequence: TGCAGCGTTGCGGGACTAGCGGGGGGGCGGGGAAACAATGAGCAGTTCTTC. The V call is TRBV29-1, the J call TRBJ2-1, with TRBD2 matching 16 bases. CDR1 is SQVTM, CDR2 ANQGSEA, per germline. CDR3 length equals 17 residues. V lost 4 bases to trimming and J lost 5 bases; unmatched junction nucleotides: 8.